The next 3 T cell receptor beta chains were all read from a single sample in a study of regulatory T cells in long-lasting Graves disease. Building the TCR beta libraries relied on iRepertoire HTBI primers, and CDR3 regions underwent Arm-PCR. One entry per CDR3 protein results from TCRdb running MiXCR on the multiplex PCR reads. The repertoire holds 450,000 to 650,000 distinct CDR3 sequences, with about 16% as singletons. Sample time point: newly diagnosed GD, antithyroid drugs for less than 3 months. PBMC-extracted RNA yielded the TCR library. The sample was also reused in another study, on T cells in Graves' hyperthyroidism and ophthalmopathy.

Sample: peripheral blood mononuclear cells (PBMCs), taken at new diagnosis, from a patient treated with antithyroid drugs. These receptors all come from a woman aged 35-60 years with Graves disease.

The CDR3 DNA reads TGTGCCAGCAGCTTGGGACAGGGAAAGGACACCGGGGAGCTGTTTTTT. Translated: CASSLGQGKDTGELFF. This chain joins TRBV5-4 and TRBJ2-2; 7 positions agree with TRBD1. Germline assignment: CDR1 SGHNT and CDR2 YYREEE (reference sequence). J gave up 3 bases and V 0 bases, and 5 bases lay outside the gene matches. The CDR3 is 16 amino acids.

This clonotype has at least ten counts. This sequence joins TRBV24-1 and TRBJ2-3; 7 bases are a match to TRBD1. Germline values: CDR1 KGHDR, CDR2 SFDVKD. This CDR3 spans 16 amino acids. The junction had 8 bases not matched to a gene; V was cut back by 4 bases and J by 2 bases. The CDR3 reads CATSDPTGKYTDTQYF. CDR3 DNA sequence: TGTGCCACCAGTGACCCGACAGGGAAGTACACAGATACGCAGTATTTT.

This clonotype was observed at least ten times. V usage is TRBV30 and J usage is TRBJ2-1; D may be TRBD1 (5 bases). This CDR3 is built from 12 residues. The germline CDR1 and CDR2 sequences are GTSNPN and SVGIG (reference sequence). Trimming cost V 0 bases and J 7 bases, with 7 bases left between them. CDR3 region: CAWSVSGNEQFF. The CDR3, as DNA: TGTGCCTGGAGTGTATCAGGGAATGAGCAGTTCTTC.